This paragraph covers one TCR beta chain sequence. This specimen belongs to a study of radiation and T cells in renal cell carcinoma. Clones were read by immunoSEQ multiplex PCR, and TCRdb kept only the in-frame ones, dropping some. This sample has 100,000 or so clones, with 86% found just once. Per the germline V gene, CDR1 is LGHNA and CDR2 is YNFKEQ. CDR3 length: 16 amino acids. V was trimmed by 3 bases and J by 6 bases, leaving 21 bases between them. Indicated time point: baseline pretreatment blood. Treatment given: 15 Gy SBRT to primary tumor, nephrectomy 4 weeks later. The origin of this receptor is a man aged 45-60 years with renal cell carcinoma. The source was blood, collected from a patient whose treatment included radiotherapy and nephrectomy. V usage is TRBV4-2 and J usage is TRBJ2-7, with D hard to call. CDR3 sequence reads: CASSQATGSGVTEQYF. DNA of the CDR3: TGTGCCAGCAGCCAGGCAACCGGGTCTGGGGTAACCGAGCAGTACTTC.